This is a list of T cell receptor beta chains from one sample in a study of T cell responses to AZD1222 COVID-19 vaccine. Here immunoSEQ multiplex PCR was the method, and the copy in TCRdb shows in-frame clones only, minus some. The sample contains some 92,000 clones, about 90% of which appear only once. Here the sequenced sample was peripheral blood, taken on day 0 of MenACWY control vaccination. The receptor set was obtained from an adult in good health. Each CDR3 is given with its conserved first and last residue. D genes are given only for firm matches. Clone size is shown for a subset of rows, as once, few, many or a class of expanded clone.

d_gene: NA; abundance: once; j_gene: TRBJ2-1; v_gene: TRBV6-2/TRBV6-3; CDR3aa: CASSPGIIYNEQFF
d_gene: TRBD2; abundance: NA; j_gene: TRBJ2-5; v_gene: TRBV6-6; CDR3aa: CASSLVRLAGEVETQYF
d_gene: TRBD1; abundance: NA; j_gene: TRBJ1-1; v_gene: TRBV19; CDR3aa: CASSQDRGAEAFF
d_gene: NA; abundance: NA; j_gene: TRBJ1-5; v_gene: TRBV28; CDR3aa: CASTSGHQPQHF
d_gene: TRBD2; abundance: NA; j_gene: TRBJ2-7; v_gene: TRBV7-9; CDR3aa: CASSLGLAVTYEQYF
d_gene: NA; abundance: NA; j_gene: TRBJ2-3; v_gene: TRBV5-4; CDR3aa: CASSGKGLGTDTQYF
d_gene: TRBD1; abundance: NA; j_gene: TRBJ1-2; v_gene: TRBV18; CDR3aa: CASSTGTANYGYTF
d_gene: NA; abundance: NA; j_gene: TRBJ1-4; v_gene: TRBV5-5; CDR3aa: CASSDSDRGPSEKLFF
d_gene: NA; abundance: NA; j_gene: TRBJ2-7; v_gene: TRBV7-2; CDR3aa: CASSLDRATYEQYF
d_gene: TRBD2; abundance: once; j_gene: TRBJ2-3; v_gene: TRBV18; CDR3aa: CASSPPSLAGATDTQYF
d_gene: NA; abundance: NA; j_gene: TRBJ2-7; v_gene: TRBV19; CDR3aa: CASRSSTVSYEQYF
d_gene: NA; abundance: NA; j_gene: TRBJ2-3; v_gene: TRBV3-1/TRBV3-2; CDR3aa: CASSHWPQTDTQYF
d_gene: TRBD2; abundance: NA; j_gene: TRBJ2-7; v_gene: TRBV3-1/TRBV3-2; CDR3aa: CASGTSGRSEQYF
d_gene: NA; abundance: NA; j_gene: TRBJ1-3; v_gene: TRBV19; CDR3aa: CASSIMRGEGNTIYF
d_gene: TRBD1; abundance: NA; j_gene: TRBJ2-2; v_gene: TRBV11-2; CDR3aa: CASSVSGTANTGELFF
d_gene: NA; abundance: NA; j_gene: TRBJ1-1; v_gene: TRBV5-6; CDR3aa: CASSFYGAGAEAFF
d_gene: NA; abundance: few; j_gene: TRBJ1-2; v_gene: TRBV28; CDR3aa: CASSLEGVEGYTF
d_gene: TRBD2; abundance: NA; j_gene: TRBJ2-7; v_gene: TRBV11-1; CDR3aa: CASSLASGRYEQYF
d_gene: TRBD2; abundance: NA; j_gene: TRBJ2-1; v_gene: TRBV6-5; CDR3aa: CATRLALYNEQFF
d_gene: TRBD1; abundance: NA; j_gene: TRBJ1-5; v_gene: TRBV6-5; CDR3aa: CATWTGLAVQPQHF
d_gene: NA; abundance: NA; j_gene: TRBJ1-5; v_gene: TRBV7-9; CDR3aa: CASSQLGPVGQPQHF
d_gene: NA; abundance: NA; j_gene: TRBJ1-5; v_gene: TRBV27; CDR3aa: CASRLRTRGQPQHF
d_gene: NA; abundance: once; j_gene: TRBJ1-1; v_gene: TRBV6-6; CDR3aa: CASSHDRSEAFF
d_gene: NA; abundance: NA; j_gene: TRBJ1-2; v_gene: TRBV28; CDR3aa: CASSLYAEPYGYTF
d_gene: TRBD2; abundance: NA; j_gene: TRBJ2-1; v_gene: TRBV6-4; CDR3aa: CASNFWRTSGTDEQFF
d_gene: TRBD2; abundance: NA; j_gene: TRBJ2-1; v_gene: TRBV28; CDR3aa: CASSRLAGWNEQFF
d_gene: TRBD2; abundance: NA; j_gene: TRBJ2-5; v_gene: TRBV6-5; CDR3aa: CASEIAGYQETQYF
d_gene: NA; abundance: NA; j_gene: TRBJ2-6; v_gene: TRBV19; CDR3aa: CASSPAGQPYSGANVLTF
d_gene: TRBD2; abundance: NA; j_gene: TRBJ2-5; v_gene: TRBV7-2; CDR3aa: CASSLGLAGARETQYF
d_gene: NA; abundance: NA; j_gene: TRBJ1-4; v_gene: TRBV5-1; CDR3aa: CASSSNPGATNEKLFF
d_gene: NA; abundance: NA; j_gene: TRBJ1-4; v_gene: TRBV7-2; CDR3aa: CASSLVAQGLGVDEKLFF
d_gene: NA; abundance: once; j_gene: TRBJ1-1; v_gene: TRBV19; CDR3aa: CASSKTPEAFF
d_gene: NA; abundance: once; j_gene: TRBJ2-2; v_gene: TRBV5-6; CDR3aa: CASRLELGYRNSGGELFF
d_gene: NA; abundance: NA; j_gene: TRBJ1-3; v_gene: TRBV4-1; CDR3aa: CASSQENLSGNTIYF
d_gene: NA; abundance: once; j_gene: TRBJ1-3; v_gene: TRBV23-1; CDR3aa: CASSVQENLSGNTIYF
d_gene: NA; abundance: NA; j_gene: TRBJ1-1; v_gene: TRBV3-1/TRBV3-2; CDR3aa: CASSQVGITEAFF
d_gene: TRBD1; abundance: once; j_gene: TRBJ2-1; v_gene: TRBV5-1; CDR3aa: CASRSTGTGTYEQFF
d_gene: NA; abundance: NA; j_gene: TRBJ2-7; v_gene: TRBV10-3; CDR3aa: CAISEGSYEQYF
d_gene: NA; abundance: NA; j_gene: TRBJ1-5; v_gene: TRBV28; CDR3aa: CASSTGGRGSNQPQHF
d_gene: NA; abundance: NA; j_gene: TRBJ1-5; v_gene: TRBV2; CDR3aa: CASSRGGNQPQHF